The present T cell receptor (beta chain) was sequenced within a study of blood T cells in healthy people across ages. General study results and limits: Per million T cells, TCR beta diversity dropped about linearly as age rose. In long-lived donors, naive CD4+ cell counts and diversity exceeded those of aged donors.

Details on this clonotype: Its matching antigen is unknown.

A J-beta primer mix and a sample-barcoded 5' primer were used in a second PCR of about 7 to 12 cycles. TCRdb ran MiXCR on the 5' RACE reads and lists one entry per CDR3 protein. The sample holds nearly 1 million distinct CDR3 sequences, just over 50% seen once. Per germline, CDR1 SGHVS and CDR2 FQNEAQ. The CDR3 has 16 amino acids. Trimming took 1 base from V and 1 from J, leaving 12 bases between them. This chain connects TRBV7-8 to TRBJ2-3, with a possible D match to TRBD2 (6 bases). The TCR originated in a woman between 55 and 75 years old in good health. Sequenced sample: blood. CDR3 nucleotides: TGTGCCAGCAGCTTAGTGGGGTCTAGCGGCACAGATACGCAGTATTTT. This sequence encodes CASSLVGSSGTDTQYF.